This section outlines one TCR beta chain sequence together with its context. This clone was observed once. This clone's antigen is unknown. The input lacks base qualities; no much larger clone sits a single base away. CDR1 and CDR2 are read off the germline V gene (reference sequence) as MNHNY and SVGAGI. The CDR3 numbers 13 residues from cysteine through phenylalanine. The only DNA kept is the CDR3, 39 bases in frame from the first base. Trimming takes 8 bases from V and 0 bases from J, and the germline ends sit 10 bases apart. For each enrolled patient, mismatch repair deficiency was established using either polymerase chain reaction or immunohistochemistry. TCR sequencing was performed for a few patients who responded to pembrolizumab therapy. In the phase II trial, pembrolizumab PD-1 blockade was tested prospectively in advanced mismatch repair-deficient cancers, no matter which tissue of origin the cancers came from. Peripheral blood T cell samples were serially collected before and at multiple times after PD-1 blockade was started. Blood sampling time points were reported as weeks after the first dose of pembrolizumab.

The sample originates from a study of PD-1 blockade in mismatch repair-deficient tumors (TCRdb year 2017). Regarding the study in general: Between September 2013 and 2016, the trial enrolled roughly 85 consecutive patients with approximately 11 mismatch repair-deficient cancer types, every one of whom had been previously treated and was progressing. Deep sequencing of TCR CDR3 regions was used to track tumor-associated T cell clones in peripheral blood of patients responding to PD-1 blockade.

What the research found in general, with its limitations: Clones residing in the tumor, which were often undetectable in blood before treatment, expanded quickly after pembrolizumab and then contracted, generally before radiologic responses.

Receptor libraries were prepared by the immunoSEQ multiplex PCR assay. Here the immuneACCESS table is served through TCRdb, limited to in-frame sequences with V and J called. Missing clones are a known gap in these copies; in checked studies unresolved V genes cover under half, and the rest lacks a known reason. Recorded for this sample are some 100,000 clones; 70% to 85% of them occurred a single time. The ten largest make up approximately 6.5% of the sample. Sequencing used peripheral blood, obtained approximately 35 weeks after starting pembrolizumab. The sequence was collected from an adult with mismatch repair-deficient cancer. The rearrangement combines TRBV6-6 with TRBJ1-1; the D gene cannot be resolved reliably. The DNA sequence reads TGTGCCAGCTCGAAGTTCGTGAACACTGAAGCTTTCTTT. Its protein product is CASSKFVNTEAFF.